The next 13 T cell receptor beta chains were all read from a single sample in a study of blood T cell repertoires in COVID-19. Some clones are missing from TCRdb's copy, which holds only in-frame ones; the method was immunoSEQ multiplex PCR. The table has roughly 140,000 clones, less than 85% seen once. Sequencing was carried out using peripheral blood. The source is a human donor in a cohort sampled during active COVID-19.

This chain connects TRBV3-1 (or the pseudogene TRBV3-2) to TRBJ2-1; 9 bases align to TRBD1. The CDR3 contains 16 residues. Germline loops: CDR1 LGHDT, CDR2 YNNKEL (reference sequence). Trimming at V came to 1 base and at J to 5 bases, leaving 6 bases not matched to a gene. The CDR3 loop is CASSQAPGTGHNEQFF. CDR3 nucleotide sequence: TGTGCCAGCAGCCAAGCTCCCGGGACAGGGCACAATGAGCAGTTCTTC.

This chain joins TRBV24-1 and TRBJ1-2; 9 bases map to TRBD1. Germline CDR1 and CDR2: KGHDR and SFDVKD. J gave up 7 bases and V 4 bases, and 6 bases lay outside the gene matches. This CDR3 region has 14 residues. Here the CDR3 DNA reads TGTGCCACCAGTGAGCATACAGGGGGCGGTGGCTACACCTTC. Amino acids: CATSEHTGGGGYTF.

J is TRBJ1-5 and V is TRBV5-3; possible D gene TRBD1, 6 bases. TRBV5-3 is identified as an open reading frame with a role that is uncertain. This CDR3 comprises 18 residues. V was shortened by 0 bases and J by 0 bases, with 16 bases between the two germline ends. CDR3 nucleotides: TGTGCCAGAAGCTTGGATCTGGGACAAGCTTATAGCAATCAGCCCCAGCATTTT. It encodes CARSLDLGQAYSNQPQHF.

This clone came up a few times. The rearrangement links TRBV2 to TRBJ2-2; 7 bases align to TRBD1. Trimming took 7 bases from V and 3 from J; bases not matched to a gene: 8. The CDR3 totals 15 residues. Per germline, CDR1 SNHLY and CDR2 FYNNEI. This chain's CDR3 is CASTQGPFDTGELFF. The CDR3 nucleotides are TGTGCCAGCACACAGGGGCCTTTTGACACCGGGGAGCTGTTTTTT. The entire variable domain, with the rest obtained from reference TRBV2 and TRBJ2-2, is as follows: EPEVTQTPSHQVTQMGQEVILRCVPISNHLYFYWYRQILGQKVEFLVSFYNNEISEKSEIFDDQFSVERPDGSNFTLKIRSTKLEDSAMYFCASTQGPFDTGELFFGEGSRLTVL.

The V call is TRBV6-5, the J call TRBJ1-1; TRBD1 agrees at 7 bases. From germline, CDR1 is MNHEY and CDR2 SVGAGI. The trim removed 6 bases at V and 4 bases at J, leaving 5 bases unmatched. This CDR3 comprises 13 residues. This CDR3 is CASSSNRGTEAFF. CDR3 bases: TGTGCCAGCAGCTCAAACAGGGGCACTGAAGCTTTCTTT.

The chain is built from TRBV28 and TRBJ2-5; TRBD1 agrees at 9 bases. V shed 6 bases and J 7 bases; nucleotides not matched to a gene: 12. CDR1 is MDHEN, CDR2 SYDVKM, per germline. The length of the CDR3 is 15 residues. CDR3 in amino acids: CASRPGQGLSGTQYF. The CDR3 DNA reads TGTGCCAGCAGACCGGGACAGGGCTTAAGTGGGACCCAGTACTTC. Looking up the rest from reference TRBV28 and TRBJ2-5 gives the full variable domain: DVKVTQSSRYLVKRTGEKVFLECVQDMDHENMFWYRQDPGLGLRLIYFSYDVKMKEKGDIPEGYSVSREKKERFSLILESASTNQTSMYLCASRPGQGLSGTQYFGPGTRLLVL.

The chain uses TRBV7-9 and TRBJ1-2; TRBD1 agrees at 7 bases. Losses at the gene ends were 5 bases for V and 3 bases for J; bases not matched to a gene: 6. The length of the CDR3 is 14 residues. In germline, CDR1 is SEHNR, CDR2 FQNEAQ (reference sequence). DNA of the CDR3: TGTGCCAGCAGCAACCGACAGGGTCACTATGGCTACACCTTC. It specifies CASSNRQGHYGYTF.

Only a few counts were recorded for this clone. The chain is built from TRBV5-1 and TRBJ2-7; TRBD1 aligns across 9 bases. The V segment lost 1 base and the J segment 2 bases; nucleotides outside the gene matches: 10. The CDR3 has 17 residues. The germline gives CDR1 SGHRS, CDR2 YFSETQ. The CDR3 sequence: CASSLSPVRQGAYEQYF. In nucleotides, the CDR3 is TGCGCCAGCAGCTTGTCCCCCGTCAGACAGGGGGCCTACGAGCAGTACTTC.

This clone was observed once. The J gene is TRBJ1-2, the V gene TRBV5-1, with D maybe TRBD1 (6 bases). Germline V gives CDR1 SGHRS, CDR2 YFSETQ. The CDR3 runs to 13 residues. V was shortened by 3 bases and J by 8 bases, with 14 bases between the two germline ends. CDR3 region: CASSYTGIPGYTF. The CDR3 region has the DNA TGCGCCAGCAGCTATACAGGGATTCCGGGCTACACCTTC.

CDR3 protein: CATSRERSFSGNTIYF. The CDR3 coding sequence is TGTGCCACCAGCAGAGAGAGGTCGTTCTCTGGAAACACCATATATTTT. The rearrangement uses TRBV15 and TRBJ1-3; no firm D call. The CDR3 totals 16 residues. From germline, CDR1 is LNHNV and CDR2 YYDKDF (reference sequence). The V end lost 0 bases, the J end lost 0 bases, and 9 bases lay between the germline ends.

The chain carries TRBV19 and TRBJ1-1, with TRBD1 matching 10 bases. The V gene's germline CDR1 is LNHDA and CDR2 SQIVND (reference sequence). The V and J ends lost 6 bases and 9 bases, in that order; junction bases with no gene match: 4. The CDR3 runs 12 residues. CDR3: CASRDRGLQAFF. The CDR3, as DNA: TGTGCCAGTAGAGACAGGGGGCTGCAAGCTTTCTTT.

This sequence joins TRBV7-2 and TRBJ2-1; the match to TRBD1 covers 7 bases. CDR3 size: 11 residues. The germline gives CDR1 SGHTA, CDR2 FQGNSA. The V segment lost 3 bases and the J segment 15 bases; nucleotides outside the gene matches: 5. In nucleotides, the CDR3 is TGTGCCAGCAGCTTCGACAGGGTTGTGTTCTTC. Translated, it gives CASSFDRVVFF.

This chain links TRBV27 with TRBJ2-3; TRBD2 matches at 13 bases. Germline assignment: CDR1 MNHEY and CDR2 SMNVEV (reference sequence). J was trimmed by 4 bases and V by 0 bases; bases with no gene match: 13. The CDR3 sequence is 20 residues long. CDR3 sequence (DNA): TGTGCCAGCAGTTTATCGGGACTAGCGGGGTGGGTAAAGCGCGCAGATACGCAGTATTTT. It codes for CASSLSGLAGWVKRADTQYF.